The rows below give T cell receptor beta chains drawn from one sample of a study of OX40 agonist ivuxolimab in advanced cancers. Assay used: immunoSEQ multiplex PCR; TCRdb lists only in-frame clones, some missing. The profile shows about 41,000 clones, more than 80% of them singletons. The sample in question was CD4+ or CD8+ T cells sorted from blood, obtained in a trial of the OX40 agonist ivuxolimab. These receptors originate from an adult with an advanced solid tumor such as melanoma, head and neck, liver or kidney cancer. The conserved cysteine and the conserved F or W are not part of the CDR3 here.

CDR3 length	J gene	V gene	CDR3 protein
13	TRBJ2-2	TRBV7-8	ASSSILIQGGELF
11	TRBJ1-4	TRBV18	ASSPLSGEKLF
11	TRBJ2-7	TRBV6-5	ASSNGPGLEQY
13	TRBJ2-7	TRBV7-2	ASSLLGTVSYEQY
12	TRBJ1-1	TRBV7-9	ASSLSGGITEAF
10	TRBJ1-6	TRBV30	AWSVGGSPLH
13	TRBJ2-1	TRBV7-7	ASSLDGSAYNEQF
12	TRBJ2-5	TRBV5-6	ASSLASIQETQY
14	TRBJ1-1	TRBV11-2	ASSLVANRGHTEAF
14	TRBJ2-5	TRBV6-6	ASSYSGRGLQETQY
11	TRBJ2-5	TRBV18	ASSLGVQETQY
14	TRBJ1-2	TRBV2	ASREDGAGRNYGYT
12	TRBJ2-2	TRBV11-2	ASSFNRGAGELF
13	TRBJ1-1	TRBV19	ASSPAGTETIRAF
12	TRBJ1-1	TRBV7-6	ASSTRGQFAEAF
12	TRBJ1-3	TRBV5-8	ASSLGTLGNTIY
13	TRBJ1-1	TRBV6-5	ASSPGTGGNTEAF
12	TRBJ2-1	TRBV6-5	ASSYTLAGGEQF
12	TRBJ2-7	TRBV6-5	ASSPRTGSDEQY
13	TRBJ2-7	TRBV6-5	ASTNPGTGNYEQY
15	TRBJ1-3	TRBV18	ASSPNRAGSAGNTIY
13	TRBJ2-5	TRBV5-4	ASSLGLAIGETQY
11	TRBJ2-7	TRBV6-1	ASSVDSQFVQY
15	TRBJ2-4	TRBV30	AWSRGTDFLAKNIQY
17	TRBJ1-6	TRBV13	ASSLVQSISRTYNSPLH
11	TRBJ2-7	TRBV7-2	ASSPTGAYEQY
11	TRBJ2-3	TRBV14	ASSSVSTDTQY
14	TRBJ2-7	TRBV18	ASPVTGTPNGYEQY
11	TRBJ2-1	TRBV11-1	ASSLASYNEQF
13	TRBJ1-1	TRBV4-2	ASSQDYTVNTEAF
8	TRBJ2-3	TRBV21-1	ASSTDTQY
11	TRBJ1-3	TRBV6-5	ASATGGKDTIY
12	TRBJ2-1	TRBV7-2	ASSPKLDRGEQF
12	TRBJ1-1	TRBV7-6	ASSLTGSNTEAF
13	TRBJ2-7	TRBV11-2	ASSSGLAGRYEQY
13	TRBJ2-5	TRBV11-2	ASSLDQQGYETQY
12	TRBJ1-2	TRBV5-6	ASSLVGQAGGYT
12	TRBJ2-7	TRBV19	ASTLTSSSYEQY
13	TRBJ1-6	TRBV2	ASGRGSSYNSPLH